The entry below describes one T cell receptor (beta chain). What it recognizes is unknown. Indicated time point: persistent/refractory GD, antithyroid drugs over 5 years with positive TRAb. Preparation of the TCR library used RNA extracted from PBMCs. The CDR3 is made up of 12 amino acids. Germline V gene sequence: CDR1 SGHDT, CDR2 YYEEEE. V was cut by 4 bases and J by 9 bases, with 8 bases left in between. The entry originates in a study of regulatory T cells in long-lasting Graves disease. Study results and limitations: Favoring TRBV28, TRBJ1-2 and TRBJ2-5 was a feature seen in persistent disease. The work looked only at peripheral blood and did not look at thyroid tissue.

Relying on iRepertoire HTBI primers and Arm-PCR of CDR3 regions, the team built TCR beta libraries. Original handling: Identification of gene segments yielded some 62 TRBV and 14 TRBJ across samples. TCRdb called the multiplex PCR reads again in MiXCR, with one record for every CDR3 protein. These V and J calls are TCRdb output, not the study's own analysis. This sample has a few hundred thousand distinct CDR3 sequences, with roughly 24% found just once. This sequence was found in a woman in her 40s with Graves disease. The specimen was peripheral blood mononuclear cells (PBMCs), collected when the disease was refractory, from a patient treated with antithyroid drugs. This rearrangement joins TRBV5-6 to TRBJ1-6; D unresolved. The CDR3 loop is CASSRKFSPLHF. The CDR3 DNA sequence: TGTGCCAGCAGCCGCAAGTTTTCACCCCTCCACTTT.